This TCR beta chain was sequenced in a study of shared T cell receptors in the human thymus. The CDR3 is made up of 18 amino acids. The germline V gene encodes CDR1 MDHEN and CDR2 SYDVKM. Trimming shortened V by 1 base and J by 0 bases, and 13 bases separated the two germline ends. TCRdb keeps only in-frame clones here, not all; method: immunoSEQ multiplex PCR. The sample records around 340,000 clones, 85% to 95% being singletons. The sequenced sample was thymocytes. The clonotype originates from a human donor. The V gene is TRBV28, the J gene TRBJ2-6, with unresolved D. In nucleotides, the CDR3 is TGTGCCAGCAGTTTATATCCGACACCCAGCTCTGGGGCCAACGTCCTGACTTTC. This gives the protein CASSLYPTPSSGANVLTF.